The 17 T cell receptor beta chains below were found in one sample sequenced in a study of shared clonotypes between healthy human individuals. Assay: immunoSEQ multiplex PCR; the TCRdb copy retains only in-frame clones and omits some. The table lists 650,000 to 750,000 clones, around 72% of them singletons. The sequenced material came from memory CD4+ T cells sorted from blood. As for subset: CD45RA-negative fraction. Receptors were obtained from a woman aged 25 to 39 in good health.

This chain connects TRBV18 to TRBJ2-5; TRBD1 matches at 7 bases. CDR1 and CDR2 (germline): KGHSH, LQKENI. The CDR3 spans 15 residues. Trimming removed 6 bases from V and 2 bases from J; junction bases left unmatched: 9. CDR3 in DNA: TGTGCCAGCTCGCCCCAACCGGGACAGCAAGAGACCCAGTACTTC. It translates to CASSPQPGQQETQYF.

DNA for the CDR3: TGTGCCAGCAGTGAAGTGGGCAGGGGGTACTCTGGAAACACCATATATTTT. This gives the protein CASSEVGRGYSGNTIYF. The V and J genes are TRBV2 and TRBJ1-3; 7 nucleotides align to TRBD1. Trimming at V came to 1 base and at J to 0 bases, leaving 6 bases not matched to a gene. Germline V lookup: CDR1 SNHLY, CDR2 FYNNEI. The CDR3 is 17 amino acids.

CDR3 loop: CASRQPGQDNYGYTF. In nucleotides, the CDR3 is TGCGCCAGCAGGCAGCCGGGACAGGATAATTATGGCTACACCTTC. The chain employs TRBV4-1 and TRBJ1-2, with 8 bases fitting TRBD1. V lost 6 bases and J lost 5; bases outside the gene matches: 11. The CDR3 sequence is 15 residues long. Germline V gene lookup returns CDR1 MGHRA and CDR2 YSYEKL.

The rearrangement links TRBV7-9 to TRBJ1-2; possibly TRBD1 for D (6 bases). With 3 bases removed from V and 5 bases from J, the gap between germline ends came to 19 bases. The CDR3 covers 16 residues. The germline gives CDR1 SEHNR, CDR2 FQNEAQ (reference sequence). The CDR3: CASSFPTGRTSYGYTF. The CDR3 DNA reads TGTGCCAGCAGCTTCCCGACAGGACGAACCTCGTATGGCTACACCTTC. Drawing the rest from reference TRBV7-9 and TRBJ1-2, the complete variable domain is DTGVSQNPRHKITKRGQNVTFRCDPISEHNRLYWYRQTLGQGPEFLTYFQNEAQLEKSRLLSDRFSAERPKGSFSTLEIQRTEQGDSAMYLCASSFPTGRTSYGYTFGSGTRLTVV.

This clone has just one count. This rearrangement joins TRBV28 to TRBJ1-2, with 8 positions matching TRBD1. Germline lookup yields CDR1 MDHEN and CDR2 SYDVKM. Trimming at V came to 6 bases and at J to 12 bases, leaving 9 bases not matched to a gene. This CDR3 has 12 residues. Written as DNA, the CDR3 is TGTGCCAGCAGGGGACAGGTCCCCGGTCACACCTTC. It is translated as CASRGQVPGHTF.

The chain uses TRBV28 and TRBJ2-1; D is ambiguous. The CDR3 has 11 residues. Germline CDR1 and CDR2: MDHEN and SYDVKM. The V end was cut by 8 bases, the J end by 8 bases, with 10 bases between. CDR3 sequence: CASSARYEQFF. The DNA of the CDR3 is TGTGCCAGCTCCGCCAGGTATGAGCAGTTCTTC.

The gene calls are TRBV5-1 and TRBJ1-2; TRBD1 aligns across 10 bases. The germline CDR1 and CDR2 sequences are SGHRS and YFSETQ. The junction had 9 bases not matched to a gene; V was cut back by 0 bases and J by 7 bases. This CDR3 region has 16 residues. The CDR3 here is CASSLAGTGAPRGYTF. CDR3 coding DNA: TGCGCCAGCAGCTTGGCCGGGACAGGGGCGCCTCGTGGCTACACCTTC.

CDR3 nucleotide sequence: TGTGCCAGCAGTGAAGCGCTCGCGGGGTATCAGCCCCAGCATTTT. Residues: CASSEALAGYQPQHF. This sequence joins TRBV6-1 and TRBJ1-5; no reliable D call. The CDR3 has 15 residues. The germline CDR1 and CDR2 sequences are MNHNS and SASEGT. V was trimmed by 0 bases and J by 5 bases, leaving 11 bases between them.

The chain combines TRBV11-3 with TRBJ2-1; D not certain. From germline, CDR1 is SGHNT and CDR2 YENEEA. The length of the CDR3 is 15 residues. V was trimmed by 2 bases and J by 0 bases, leaving 8 bases between them. The CDR3 protein is CASSLMATSYNEQFF. CDR3 sequence (DNA): TGTGCCAGCAGCTTAATGGCAACCTCCTACAATGAGCAGTTCTTC.

The table lists this clone with a count of one. The genes are TRBV18 and TRBJ1-1; D remains unclear. Germline CDR1 reads KGHSH; CDR2 reads LQKENI. V was pared by 5 bases and J by 0 bases, with 10 bases between. This CDR3 region has 14 residues. In nucleotides, the CDR3 is TGTGCCAGCTCAATTTCGGCAATGAACACTGAAGCTTTCTTT. This encodes CASSISAMNTEAFF.

The chain is built from TRBV10-3 and TRBJ1-2; 12 bases are a match to TRBD1. The germline V gene encodes CDR1 ENHRY and CDR2 SYGVKD. V lost 10 bases and J lost 6; bases outside the gene matches: 18. This CDR3 is built from 17 residues. The CDR3 region is CATIPGTGGFARDGYTF. The DNA for the CDR3 is TGTGCCACCATACCGGGGACAGGGGGCTTTGCGCGAGATGGCTACACCTTC.

The chain links TRBV9 to TRBJ2-7, with D tentatively TRBD1 or TRBD2 (6 bases each). Trimming took off 0 bases at V and 5 bases at J, with 15 bases between the two ends. This CDR3 is built from 15 residues. Germline CDR1 and CDR2: SGDLS and YYNGEE. CDR3 sequence reads: CASSVEGGRSNEQYF. The DNA for the CDR3 is TGTGCCAGCAGCGTAGAAGGGGGGAGGTCTAACGAGCAGTACTTC.

This chain links TRBV21-1 with TRBJ2-4; TRBD1 was called by the table and not checked on the DNA. TRBV21-1 is a pseudogene segment. This CDR3 contains 17 residues. CDR3 in amino acids: CASNFPDRDIAKNIQYF. The CDR3 DNA sequence: TGTGCCAGCAACTTCCCGGATCGAGACATAGCCAAAAACATTCAGTACTTC.

The chain carries TRBV7-9 and TRBJ2-7; a weak D match, TRBD2 (6 bases). The CDR3 spans 14 residues. V dropped 0 bases and J dropped 8 bases, with 14 bases sitting between them. Per germline, CDR1 SEHNR and CDR2 FQNEAQ (reference sequence). The CDR3 is CASSLAGLSEKQYF. CDR3 in DNA: TGTGCCAGCAGCTTAGCGGGACTGTCTGAGAAGCAGTACTTC.

This clone was seen many times. The rearrangement joins TRBV4-1 to TRBJ2-1; the match to TRBD1 covers 9 bases. J gave up 9 bases and V 2 bases, and 11 bases lay outside the gene matches. Germline V CDR1 and CDR2: MGHRA, YSYEKL. CDR3 size: 16 residues. CDR3 DNA sequence: TGCGCCAGCAGCCAATCGACTCCCGGGACAGGGTTTGAGCAGTTCTTC. It codes for CASSQSTPGTGFEQFF.

V gene TRBV11-2 combines with J gene TRBJ2-7, with 8 bases identical to TRBD1. Trimming cost V 5 bases and J 2 bases; bases outside gene matches: 5. CDR1 and CDR2 from the germline V gene are SGHAT and FQNNGV. This CDR3 contains 14 residues. In DNA form, the CDR3 reads TGTGCCAGCAGCATCGGACAGGGAACCTACGAGCAGTACTTC. This codes for CASSIGQGTYEQYF.

This clone came up a few times. The rearrangement links TRBV30 to TRBJ2-1, with TRBD2 as a possible D gene (5 bases). The CDR3 runs 16 residues. The germline V gene encodes CDR1 GTSNPN and CDR2 SVGIG (reference sequence). Trimming took 3 bases from V and 2 from J, leaving 17 bases between them. CDR3 residues: CAWSHPIRGTYNEQFF. DNA for the CDR3: TGTGCCTGGAGCCATCCGATTCGGGGAACCTACAATGAGCAGTTCTTC. Supplemented by reference TRBV30 and TRBJ2-1, the full variable domain reads SQTIHQWPATLVQPVGSPLSLECTVEGTSNPNLYWYRQAAGRGLQLLFYSVGIGQISSEVPQNLSASRPQDRQFILSSKKLLLSDSGFYLCAWSHPIRGTYNEQFFGPGTRLTVL.